The 23 T cell receptor beta chains presented below share a single source sample, sequenced in a study of spatial heterogeneity in lung cancer. As to time point: sample taken at primary tumor resection. The sequenced material consisted of unsorted whole RNA from tumor, nontumor lung or frozen PBMC. TCRdb reanalysed the 5' RACE reads using MiXCR and keeps one entry per CDR3 protein. The sample lists roughly 80,000 distinct CDR3 sequences, around 12% occurring once. Material: PBMCs, obtained at surgery. These receptors were obtained from a male donor with early-stage non-small cell lung cancer.

The gene calls are TRBV13 and TRBJ1-5; 8 positions match TRBD1. CDR3 size: 14 residues. The V gene's germline CDR1 is PRHDT and CDR2 FYEKMQ (reference sequence). Trimming at V came to 6 bases and at J to 6 bases, leaving 7 bases not matched to a gene. As DNA, the CDR3 is TGTGCCAGCAGGTTGGACAGGGACGGTCAGCCCCAGCATTTT. The encoded protein is CASRLDRDGQPQHF.

In this sample, this clonotype turned up a few times. The genes are TRBV7-3 and TRBJ1-2, with 8 positions matching TRBD1. The length of the CDR3 is 14 residues. The germline V gene encodes CDR1 SGHTA and CDR2 FQGTGA. V lost 0 bases and J lost 6; bases outside the gene matches: 3. In DNA, the CDR3 is TGTGCCAGCAGCTTAACGCAGGGGGCGGATGGCTACACCTTC. Encoded protein: CASSLTQGADGYTF.

The chain employs TRBV10-3 and TRBJ1-1; no clear D gene. CDR3 length equals 11 residues. Germline loops: CDR1 ENHRY, CDR2 SYGVKD. Trimming removed 1 base from V and 7 bases from J, with 4 bases in between. The CDR3 sequence is CAISEFDEAFF. The CDR3 coding sequence is TGTGCCATCAGTGAGTTTGATGAAGCTTTCTTT.

This clonotype was counted only a few times. The V and J genes are TRBV30 and TRBJ2-5, with D perhaps TRBD1 or TRBD2 (5 bases each). Germline lookup yields CDR1 GTSNPN and CDR2 SVGIG (reference sequence). Trimming took 4 bases from V and 4 from J, leaving 13 bases between them. The CDR3 spans 13 residues. DNA for the CDR3: TGTGCCTGGAAGGTTAGAGGGGCAGAGACCCAGTACTTC. Translation gives CAWKVRGAETQYF.

This rearrangement joins TRBV11-1 to TRBJ1-1; D is perhaps TRBD1 (6 bases). The germline V gene encodes CDR1 SGHAT and CDR2 FQDESV (reference sequence). V was shortened by 2 bases and J by 1 base, with 17 bases between the two germline ends. The CDR3 contains 17 residues. CDR3 protein: CASSLTNAGTPNTEAFF. DNA of the CDR3: TGTGCCAGCAGCTTAACAAACGCCGGGACACCGAACACTGAAGCTTTCTTT. The variable domain in full, with the rest retrieved from reference TRBV11-1 and TRBJ1-1, is EAEVAQSPRYKITEKSQAVAFWCDPISGHATLYWYRQILGQGPELLVQFQDESVVDDSQLPKDRFSAERLKGVDSTLKIQPAELGDSAMYLCASSLTNAGTPNTEAFFGQGTRLTVV.

This clonotype was counted only a few times. This chain links TRBV12-3 or TRBV12-4 with TRBJ2-3; TRBD2 aligns across 8 bases. J was trimmed by 2 bases and V by 3 bases; bases with no gene match: 4. The CDR3 is 15 residues long. The DNA for the CDR3 is TGTGCCAGCAGTTTCCTAGCGGGCCCCACAGATACGCAGTATTTT. This gives the protein CASSFLAGPTDTQYF.

This clonotype was seen a handful of times. This CDR3 is CASSPISGLRDTQYF. The CDR3 DNA sequence: TGTGCCAGCAGCCCTATTAGCGGGCTCCGAGATACGCAGTATTTT. The chain has TRBV13 and TRBJ2-3; 7 nucleotides line up with TRBD2. The ends lost 5 bases at V and 5 bases at J; junction bases unmatched: 10. The germline gives CDR1 PRHDT, CDR2 FYEKMQ (reference sequence). The CDR3 runs to 15 residues.

The chain carries TRBV29-1 and TRBJ2-4, with D possibly called TRBD1 or TRBD2 (5 bases each). Germline V gene lookup returns CDR1 SQVTM and CDR2 ANQGSEA. This CDR3 is 14 amino acids long. V lost 6 bases and J 8 bases, leaving 20 bases between the germline ends. In DNA, the CDR3 is TGCAGCGTGCAGACCGGGGCCCCTGGAGACATTCAGTACTTC. Its protein is CSVQTGAPGDIQYF. Full variable domain (rest looked up from reference TRBV29-1 and TRBJ2-4): SAVISQKPSRDICQRGTSLTIQCQVDSQVTMMFWYRQQPGQSLTLIATANQGSEATYESGFVIDKFPISRPNLTFSTLTVSNMSPEDSSIYLCSVQTGAPGDIQYFGAGTRLSVL.

This clonotype was observed a handful of times. The chain links TRBV5-1 to TRBJ1-1; TRBD1 might be the D (6 bases). CDR3 size: 14 residues. Germline V gene data show CDR1 as SGHRS and CDR2 as YFSETQ. Deletions cut 4 bases from V and 1 base from J, with 11 bases between. In nucleotides, the CDR3 is TGCGCCAGCAGCGGGGACATCTGGAACACTGAAGCTTTCTTT. This codes for CASSGDIWNTEAFF.

The V and J genes are TRBV27 and TRBJ2-6; TRBD2 is a possible D gene (5 bases). This CDR3 has 15 amino acids. Trimming stripped 3 bases from V and 2 bases from J, with 8 bases between. Germline CDR1 and CDR2: MNHEY and SMNVEV (reference sequence). The DNA of the CDR3 is TGTGCCAGCAGTTTCGGACTCCCTGGGGCCAACGTCCTGACTTTC. Its protein product is CASSFGLPGANVLTF.

The CDR3 DNA reads TGTGCCAGCAGTTCTATCAGGACCTCTGGGGCCAACGTCCTGACTTTC. It is translated as CASSSIRTSGANVLTF. This chain connects TRBV27 to TRBJ2-6, with D hard to call. Trimming pared 4 bases from V and 0 bases from J, leaving 10 bases between. This CDR3 spans 16 amino acids. Looked up from germline, CDR1 is MNHEY and CDR2 is SMNVEV (reference sequence).

Judged by abundance, this clonotype is medium-sized. The chain uses TRBV12-3 or TRBV12-4 and TRBJ1-5; the D gene is possibly TRBD1 (5 bases). The germline V and J ends were trimmed by 6 bases and 2 bases, with 14 bases remaining between them. The CDR3 is 15 amino acids. DNA for the CDR3: TGTGCCAGCAGCCCCAAGGGGATCGGCAATCAGCCCCAGCATTTT. Translating it yields CASSPKGIGNQPQHF.

This clonotype was recorded at least ten times. This rearrangement joins TRBV19 to TRBJ1-5; 8 bases match TRBD1. CDR3 size: 15 residues. Per the germline V gene, CDR1 is LNHDA and CDR2 is SQIVND (reference sequence). V trimming: 4 bases; J trimming: 5 bases; junction bases outside the gene matches: 7. CDR3 in DNA: TGTGCCAGTAGTACAGGACAGGGTCATCATCAGCCCCAGCATTTT. This translates into CASSTGQGHHQPQHF.

The CDR3, as DNA: TGCGCCAGCAGCTTCGCCGAAAGGGAGACCCAGTACTTC. It encodes CASSFAERETQYF. This chain uses TRBV5-1 with TRBJ2-5; D remains ambiguous. The CDR3 consists of 13 residues. The V gene lost 2 bases and the J gene lost 5 bases, with 10 bases spanning the gap. The germline V gene has CDR1 SGHRS and CDR2 YFSETQ.

A few counts support this clonotype. The chain carries TRBV6-6 and TRBJ2-5; D gene unclear. The CDR3 runs 13 residues. In germline, CDR1 is MNHNY, CDR2 SVGAGI (reference sequence). Trimming shortened V by 4 bases and J by 5 bases, and 11 bases separated the two germline ends. CDR3 region: CASSFPGTETQYF. In DNA, the CDR3 is TGTGCCAGCAGTTTCCCCGGAACGGAGACCCAGTACTTC.

A few counts support this clonotype. The gene calls are TRBV4-1 and TRBJ1-2; no definite D call. This CDR3 is 14 amino acids long. The germline V gene has CDR1 MGHRA and CDR2 YSYEKL. V was clipped by 1 base and J by 4 bases, with 10 bases between them. This CDR3 is CASSQVQVSYGYTF. CDR3 DNA: TGCGCCAGCAGCCAAGTGCAGGTCTCCTATGGCTACACCTTC.

This clonotype was recorded at least ten times. The chain employs TRBV29-1 and TRBJ1-1, with TRBD1 matching over 10 bases. Germline V lookup: CDR1 SQVTM, CDR2 ANQGSEA. The CDR3 totals 13 residues. The ends lost 4 bases at V and 2 bases at J; junction bases unmatched: 1. CDR3 in amino acids: CSVGQGANTEAFF. Written as DNA, the CDR3 is TGCAGCGTTGGACAGGGGGCAAACACTGAAGCTTTCTTT.

This chain connects TRBV27 to TRBJ2-2; 10 bases map to TRBD1. The CDR3 extends over 13 amino acids. Trimming at V came to 9 bases and at J to 4 bases, leaving 2 bases not matched to a gene. Germline V gene data show CDR1 as MNHEY and CDR2 as SMNVEV (reference sequence). As DNA, the CDR3 is TGTGCCAGTAGGACAGGGGGCACCGGGGAGCTGTTTTTT. Translating it yields CASRTGGTGELFF.

Many counts were recorded for this clonotype. The chain combines TRBV7-2 with TRBJ2-1; 9 positions agree with TRBD2. Germline V CDR1 and CDR2: SGHTA, FQGNSA. V lost 4 bases, J lost 5 bases, and 6 bases stayed unmatched. CDR3 length: 15 amino acids. The CDR3 DNA sequence: TGTGCCAGCAGCTCCTGGACTAGCGTGAACAATGAGCAGTTCTTC. Its protein product is CASSSWTSVNNEQFF. Complete variable domain (other parts from reference TRBV7-2 and TRBJ2-1): GAGVSQSPSNKVTEKGKDVELRCDPISGHTALYWYRQSLGQGLEFLIYFQGNSAPDKSGLPSDRFSAERTGGSVSTLTIQRTQQEDSAVYLCASSSWTSVNNEQFFGPGTRLTVL.

V usage is TRBV6-4 and J usage is TRBJ2-2; tentatively, D is TRBD1 or TRBD2 (5 bases each). CDR1 and CDR2 (germline): MRHNA, SNTAGT. V shed 3 bases and J shed 8 bases, with 16 bases lying between them. There are 15 residues in the CDR3. CDR3 residues: CASSEMGPGTGELFF. The DNA for the CDR3 is TGTGCCAGCAGTGAAATGGGGCCGGGAACTGGGGAGCTGTTTTTT.

The gene calls are TRBV20-1 and TRBJ1-1, with 9 bases identical to TRBD1. With V trimmed by 1 base and J by 6 bases, 9 bases remained unmatched. This CDR3 contains 15 residues. Germline V lookup: CDR1 DFQATT, CDR2 SNEGSKA (reference sequence). The CDR3 loop is CSARVPGQGIAEAFF. The CDR3 bases are TGCAGTGCTAGAGTTCCGGGACAGGGAATAGCTGAAGCTTTCTTT.

This clonotype was detected ten times or more. J is TRBJ2-1 and V is TRBV2, with TRBD2 matching 11 bases. Germline V gene data show CDR1 as SNHLY and CDR2 as FYNNEI. This CDR3 region has 17 residues. Germline trimming cut 2 bases from V and 4 bases from J; bases unmatched to any gene: 7. The CDR3 loop is CASSERLAGGRYNEQFF. The DNA of the CDR3 is TGTGCCAGCAGTGAAAGGCTAGCGGGGGGAAGGTACAATGAGCAGTTCTTC.

Ten or more counts support this clonotype. The rearrangement links TRBV6-1 to TRBJ1-6, with D possibly TRBD1 on 5 matching bases. The germline V gene encodes CDR1 MNHNS and CDR2 SASEGT. The CDR3 has 14 amino acids. Trimming left V 7 bases short and J 9 bases short, with 16 bases between. The CDR3 spells CASTVRGLGSPLHF. DNA of the CDR3: TGTGCCAGCACCGTACGGGGGTTAGGTTCACCCCTCCACTTT.